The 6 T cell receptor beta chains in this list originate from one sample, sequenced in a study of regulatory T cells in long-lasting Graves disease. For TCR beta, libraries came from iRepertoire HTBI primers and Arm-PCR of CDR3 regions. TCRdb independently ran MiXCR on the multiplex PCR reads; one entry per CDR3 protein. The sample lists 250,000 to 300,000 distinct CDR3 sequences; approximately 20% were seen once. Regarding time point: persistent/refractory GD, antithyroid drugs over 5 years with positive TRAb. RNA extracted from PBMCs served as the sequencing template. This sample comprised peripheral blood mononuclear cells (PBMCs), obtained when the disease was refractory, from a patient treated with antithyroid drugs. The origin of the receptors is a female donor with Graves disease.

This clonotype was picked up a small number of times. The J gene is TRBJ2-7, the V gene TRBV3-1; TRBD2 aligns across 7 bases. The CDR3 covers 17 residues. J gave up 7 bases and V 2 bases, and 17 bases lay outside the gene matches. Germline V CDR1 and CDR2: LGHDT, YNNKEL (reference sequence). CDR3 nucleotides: TGTGCCAGCAGCCAAAACCCCTTGTGGGAGGGCCCGGGAGAGCAGTACTTC. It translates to CASSQNPLWEGPGEQYF.

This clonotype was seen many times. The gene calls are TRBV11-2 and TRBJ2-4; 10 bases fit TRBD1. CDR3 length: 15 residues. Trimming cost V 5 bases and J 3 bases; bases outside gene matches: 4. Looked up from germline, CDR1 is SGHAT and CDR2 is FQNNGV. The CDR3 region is CASSMTGGNKNIQYF. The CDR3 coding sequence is TGTGCCAGCAGCATGACAGGGGGCAACAAAAACATTCAGTACTTC.

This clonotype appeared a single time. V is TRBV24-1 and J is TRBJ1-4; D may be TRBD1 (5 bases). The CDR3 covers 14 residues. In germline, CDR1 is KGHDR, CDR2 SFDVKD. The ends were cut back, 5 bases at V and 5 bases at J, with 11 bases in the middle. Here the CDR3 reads CATSVPGQNEKLFF. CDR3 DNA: TGTGCCACCAGTGTCCCAGGGCAGAATGAAAAACTGTTTTTT.

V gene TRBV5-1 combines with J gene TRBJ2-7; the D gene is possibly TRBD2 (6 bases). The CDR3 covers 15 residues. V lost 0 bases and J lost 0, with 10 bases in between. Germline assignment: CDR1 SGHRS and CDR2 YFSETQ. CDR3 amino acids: CASSLELASSYEQYF. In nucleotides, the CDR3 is TGCGCCAGCAGCTTGGAACTAGCAAGCTCCTACGAGCAGTACTTC. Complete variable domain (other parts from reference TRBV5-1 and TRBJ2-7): KAGVTQTPRYLIKTRGQQVTLSCSPISGHRSVSWYQQTPGQGLQFLFEYFSETQRNKGNFPGRFSGRQFSNSRSEMNVSTLELGDSALYLCASSLELASSYEQYFGPGTRLTVT.

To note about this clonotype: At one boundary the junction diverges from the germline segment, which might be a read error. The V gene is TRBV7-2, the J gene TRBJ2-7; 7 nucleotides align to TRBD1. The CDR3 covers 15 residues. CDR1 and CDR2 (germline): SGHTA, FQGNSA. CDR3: CASSQSPTGPHEQYF. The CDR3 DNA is TGCGCCAGCAGCCAATCCCCGACAGGGCCCCACGAGCAGTACTTC.

Here the CDR3 reads CASSEPLAGDYEQYF. For the CDR3, the DNA is TGTGCCAGCAGTGAGCCACTAGCGGGCGACTACGAGCAGTACTTC. This chain uses TRBV6-1 with TRBJ2-7, with TRBD2 identical over 9 bases. In germline, CDR1 is MNHNS, CDR2 SASEGT. This CDR3 comprises 15 residues. Trimming took 3 bases from V and 3 from J; bases not matched to a gene: 6.